These T cell receptor beta chains were read from a single sample in a study of OX40 agonist ivuxolimab in advanced cancers. Here immunoSEQ multiplex PCR was the method, and the copy in TCRdb shows in-frame clones only, minus some. The sample includes 25,000 or so clones, 88% of them seen just once. The sample was CD4+ or CD8+ T cells sorted from blood, taken in a trial of the OX40 agonist ivuxolimab. The receptors originated from an adult with an advanced solid tumor such as melanoma, head and neck, liver or kidney cancer. Both conserved end residues are part of each CDR3. D genes are given only for firm matches. Clone size is shown for a subset of rows, as once, few, many or a class of expanded clone.

DNA: TGTGCCAGCAGCACGGGCCCCTACGAGCAGTACTTC; CDR3: CASSTGPYEQYF; size: .; V: TRBV5-6; J: TRBJ2-7; D: .
DNA: TGCGCCAGCAGCACAGGACAATTGGGGGCCGGGGAGACCCAGTACTTC; CDR3: CASSTGQLGAGETQYF; size: .; V: TRBV5-1; J: TRBJ2-5; D: .
DNA: TGTGCCAGCAGTAGCCAGGGGGACGGCGGCGAGCAGTACTTC; CDR3: CASSSQGDGGEQYF; size: .; V: TRBV2; J: TRBJ2-7; D: TRBD1
DNA: TGTGCCAGCACTCCGGGGATGAGTTCCTACAATGAGCAGTTCTTC; CDR3: CASTPGMSSYNEQFF; size: .; V: TRBV6-1; J: TRBJ2-1; D: .
DNA: TGTGCCTGGAGTAAGAACAGGGGAACAGACACCATATATTTT; CDR3: CAWSKNRGTDTIYF; size: .; V: TRBV30; J: TRBJ1-3; D: TRBD1
DNA: TGTGCCAGCAGCTTAGCGGGCCTGCTAATCTCCAATGAGCAGTTCTTC; CDR3: CASSLAGLLISNEQFF; size: .; V: TRBV7-6; J: TRBJ2-1; D: .
DNA: TGTGCCCAGACGAGGGTTGAGGACACTGAAGCTTTCTTT; CDR3: CAQTRVEDTEAFF; size: few; V: TRBV30; J: TRBJ1-1; D: .
DNA: TGCAGCACTCGGACAGGGGGCTACAATGAGCAGTTCTTC; CDR3: CSTRTGGYNEQFF; size: .; V: TRBV29-1; J: TRBJ2-1; D: TRBD1
DNA: TGCGCCAGCCAGTCCAGGGAGGGCCACAATGAGCAGTTCTTC; CDR3: CASQSREGHNEQFF; size: .; V: TRBV5-1; J: TRBJ2-1; D: TRBD2
DNA: TGTGCCAGCAGCGAGGGGGCAGGGCTCGGGGAGCTGTTTTTT; CDR3: CASSEGAGLGELFF; size: .; V: TRBV9; J: TRBJ2-2; D: TRBD1
DNA: TGTGCCAGCGGCAGGTCGAACACCGGGGAGCTGTTTTTT; CDR3: CASGRSNTGELFF; size: .; V: TRBV9; J: TRBJ2-2; D: .
DNA: TGTGCCATCAGTGAGATGTCGCGGGGCCAGCCCCAGCATTTT; CDR3: CAISEMSRGQPQHF; size: .; V: TRBV10-3; J: TRBJ1-5; D: .
DNA: TGTGCCAGTAGTATGAGGTGGGTGGGGGCCAACGTCCTGACTTTC; CDR3: CASSMRWVGANVLTF; size: .; V: TRBV19; J: TRBJ2-6; D: .
DNA: TGTGCCAGTAATGTCGGACAGGGGACAGATACGCAGTATTTT; CDR3: CASNVGQGTDTQYF; size: .; V: TRBV19; J: TRBJ2-3; D: TRBD1
DNA: TGTGCCAGTAGTAAAAAACCGGGACTAGCGGGCCAAGAGACCCAGTACTTC; CDR3: CASSKKPGLAGQETQYF; size: .; V: TRBV19; J: TRBJ2-5; D: TRBD2
DNA: TGTGCCAGCAGCCCTAACAATGAGCAGTTCTTC; CDR3: CASSPNNEQFF; size: .; V: TRBV11-3; J: TRBJ2-1; D: .
DNA: TGTGCCAGCAGTGAAGCAAACAGTCTAGCCAAAAACATTCAGTACTTC; CDR3: CASSEANSLAKNIQYF; size: .; V: TRBV6-1; J: TRBJ2-4; D: .
DNA: TGTGCCTGGAGGGGACAGGGGGGCTTCTATGGCTACACCTTC; CDR3: CAWRGQGGFYGYTF; size: once; V: TRBV30; J: TRBJ1-2; D: TRBD1
DNA: TGTGCCAGCAGCCCTCCGGGACAGGGGGCTCCATCCCAGCATTTT; CDR3: CASSPPGQGAPSQHF; size: .; V: TRBV28; J: TRBJ1-5; D: TRBD1
DNA: TGTGCCAGCAGCCCAGGGACAGCCGGAGGCTACACCTTC; CDR3: CASSPGTAGGYTF; size: .; V: TRBV7-2; J: TRBJ1-2; D: TRBD1
DNA: TGTGCCAGCAGCTCCCCGGGGCTGATTGGCTACACCTTC; CDR3: CASSSPGLIGYTF; size: .; V: TRBV5-4; J: TRBJ1-2; D: .
DNA: TGCGCCAGCAGCCTCACACAGGGGACCTACGAGCAGTACTTC; CDR3: CASSLTQGTYEQYF; size: .; V: TRBV5-1; J: TRBJ2-7; D: TRBD1
DNA: TGTGCCTGGAACGGTGGCACAGATACGCAGTATTTT; CDR3: CAWNGGTDTQYF; size: .; V: TRBV30; J: TRBJ2-3; D: .
DNA: TGTGCCAGCAGCCCAGGGACTAGCGGGCGGGGGTATGGAGAGACCCAGTACTTC; CDR3: CASSPGTSGRGYGETQYF; size: .; V: TRBV7-8; J: TRBJ2-5; D: TRBD2
DNA: TGTGCCAGCAGCTCTCCGGGCTCCTACAATGAGCAGTTCTTC; CDR3: CASSSPGSYNEQFF; size: .; V: TRBV7-3; J: TRBJ2-1; D: .
DNA: TGTGCCAGCTCACGGGAGGTTGCGATGGTGAACACTGAAGCTTTCTTT; CDR3: CASSREVAMVNTEAFF; size: .; V: TRBV18; J: TRBJ1-1; D: .
DNA: TGTGCCATCAGTGAGTCGGTCAGGGGGGACTACAATGAGCAGTTCTTC; CDR3: CAISESVRGDYNEQFF; size: .; V: TRBV10-3; J: TRBJ2-1; D: .
DNA: TGTGCCAGCAGCCAAGGGGACCTATCCTACAATGAGCAGTTCTTC; CDR3: CASSQGDLSYNEQFF; size: .; V: TRBV27; J: TRBJ2-1; D: .
DNA: TGTGCCTGGGGACCCGGGACTAGCACCTACGAGCAGTACTTC; CDR3: CAWGPGTSTYEQYF; size: few; V: TRBV30; J: TRBJ2-7; D: TRBD2
DNA: TGTGCCAGCTCACCACCCGGGACAGGGAATGAAAAACTGTTTTTT; CDR3: CASSPPGTGNEKLFF; size: .; V: TRBV18; J: TRBJ1-4; D: TRBD1
DNA: TGTGCCTGGAGTCGTGGCGGGAATACCGGGGAGCTGTTTTTT; CDR3: CAWSRGGNTGELFF; size: .; V: TRBV30; J: TRBJ2-2; D: .
DNA: TGCGCCAGCAGCTTGGCGGGCAATGAGCAGTTCTTC; CDR3: CASSLAGNEQFF; size: few; V: TRBV5-1; J: TRBJ2-1; D: .
DNA: TGTGCCAGCCTGGGACAGGGGGACGGCACTGAAGCTTTCTTT; CDR3: CASLGQGDGTEAFF; size: .; V: TRBV2; J: TRBJ1-1; D: TRBD1
DNA: TGTGCCATCACTCCAGGGGGGATGAACACTGAAGCTTTCTTT; CDR3: CAITPGGMNTEAFF; size: .; V: TRBV10-3; J: TRBJ1-1; D: TRBD1
DNA: TGTGCCTGGAGTGTTCAGAAGACAGGGGGAGCTAACTATGGCTACACCTTC; CDR3: CAWSVQKTGGANYGYTF; size: .; V: TRBV30; J: TRBJ1-2; D: TRBD1
DNA: TGTGCCAGCAGCCCGGGGACAGGGTACACCGGGGAGCTGTTTTTT; CDR3: CASSPGTGYTGELFF; size: .; V: TRBV7-2; J: TRBJ2-2; D: TRBD1
DNA: TGTGCCAGTAGTTCCCCCTTTGCTCAGGACACTGAAGCTTTCTTT; CDR3: CASSSPFAQDTEAFF; size: .; V: TRBV19; J: TRBJ1-1; D: .
DNA: TGTGCCTGGAGTGTGGGAGGGGAAAAACTGTTTTTT; CDR3: CAWSVGGEKLFF; size: once; V: TRBV30; J: TRBJ1-4; D: .
DNA: TGTGCCAGCAGCGTGCTTCCTGGAAACACCATATATTTT; CDR3: CASSVLPGNTIYF; size: .; V: TRBV9; J: TRBJ1-3; D: .
DNA: TGTGCCAGCAGCTTGCCGGGGCGTTCCCACGAGCAGTACTTC; CDR3: CASSLPGRSHEQYF; size: .; V: TRBV5-6; J: TRBJ2-7; D: .
DNA: TGTGCCAGCAGTGAGGAGCCTGGGCAGCCCCAGCATTTT; CDR3: CASSEEPGQPQHF; size: .; V: TRBV6-4; J: TRBJ1-5; D: .
DNA: TGTGCCAGCAGTTTTGGGGGGCCCAATGAGCAGTTCTTC; CDR3: CASSFGGPNEQFF; size: .; V: TRBV27; J: TRBJ2-1; D: .
DNA: TGTGCCAGCAGTTTATTCGAGGGCCTAGGCTCTGGAAACACCATATATTTT; CDR3: CASSLFEGLGSGNTIYF; size: .; V: TRBV28; J: TRBJ1-3; D: .
DNA: TGCGCCAGCAGCTTGGAGGCCGGGCGCACTGAAGCTTTCTTT; CDR3: CASSLEAGRTEAFF; size: .; V: TRBV5-1; J: TRBJ1-1; D: .
DNA: TGCGCCAGCACCCAGATTACAGGCACCGGGGAGCTGTTTTTT; CDR3: CASTQITGTGELFF; size: .; V: TRBV5-1; J: TRBJ2-2; D: .
DNA: TGTGCCATCTGGGACGGTTTATCCTACAATGAGCAGTTCTTC; CDR3: CAIWDGLSYNEQFF; size: .; V: TRBV10-3; J: TRBJ2-1; D: .
DNA: TGTGCCAGCAGCTTCAACACTGAAGCTTTCTTT; CDR3: CASSFNTEAFF; size: once; V: TRBV5-6; J: TRBJ1-1; D: .
DNA: TGTGCCAGCAGCTCTGTTAGGGGCGGGGAGACCCAGTACTTC; CDR3: CASSSVRGGETQYF; size: .; V: TRBV11-2; J: TRBJ2-5; D: .
DNA: TGCGCCAGCAGCTCGTCACAGACCAACACTGAAGCTTTCTTT; CDR3: CASSSSQTNTEAFF; size: .; V: TRBV5-1; J: TRBJ1-1; D: .
DNA: TGTGCCAGCAGCCCTGGACCCGATATCTTAGAGGAGCAGTACTTC; CDR3: CASSPGPDILEEQYF; size: .; V: TRBV5-5; J: TRBJ2-7; D: .
DNA: TGTGCCAGCAGGGCGGGACAGTTAGACTACGAGCAGTACTTC; CDR3: CASRAGQLDYEQYF; size: .; V: TRBV5-4; J: TRBJ2-7; D: .
DNA: TGCGCCAGCAGCCCCGGACAGAACTCTGGAAACACCATATATTTT; CDR3: CASSPGQNSGNTIYF; size: .; V: TRBV5-1; J: TRBJ1-3; D: .
DNA: TGTGCCAGCAGTCCAATCAGGGACTACGAGCAGTACTTC; CDR3: CASSPIRDYEQYF; size: few; V: TRBV4-2; J: TRBJ2-7; D: .
DNA: TGTGCCAGCAGTGAATCCGGCAGGAGGTACAATGAGCAGTTCTTC; CDR3: CASSESGRRYNEQFF; size: .; V: TRBV6-1; J: TRBJ2-1; D: .
DNA: TGCGCCAGCAGCCCCCGGGAGGAGAACACTGAAGCTTTCTTT; CDR3: CASSPREENTEAFF; size: .; V: TRBV5-1; J: TRBJ1-1; D: .
DNA: TGTGCCAGCAGCCAATACGGACAGTCCACCGGGGAGCTGTTTTTT; CDR3: CASSQYGQSTGELFF; size: .; V: TRBV14; J: TRBJ2-2; D: .
DNA: TGCGCATCTCGGGGGGGCGCAGGTGGCTACACCTTC; CDR3: CASRGGAGGYTF; size: .; V: TRBV5-1; J: TRBJ1-2; D: .